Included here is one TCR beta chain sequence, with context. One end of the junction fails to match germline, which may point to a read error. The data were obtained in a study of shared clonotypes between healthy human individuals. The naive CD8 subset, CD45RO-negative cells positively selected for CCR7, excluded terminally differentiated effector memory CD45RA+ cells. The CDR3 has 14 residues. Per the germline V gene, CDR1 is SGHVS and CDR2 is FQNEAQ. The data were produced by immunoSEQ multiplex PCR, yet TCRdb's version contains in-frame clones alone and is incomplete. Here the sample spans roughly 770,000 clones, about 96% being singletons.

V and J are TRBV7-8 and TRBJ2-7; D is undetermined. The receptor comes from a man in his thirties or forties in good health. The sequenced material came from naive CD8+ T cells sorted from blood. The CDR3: CASSLGPSSELHLF. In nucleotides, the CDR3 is TGTGCCAGCAGCTTAGGGCCGAGCTCGGAACTCCACTTGTTC. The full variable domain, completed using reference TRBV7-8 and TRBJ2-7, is GAGVSQSPRYKVAKRGQDVALRCDPISGHVSLFWYQQALGQGPEFLTYFQNEAQLDKSGLPSDRFFAERPEGSVSTLKIQRTQQEDSAVYLCASSLGPSSELHLFGPGTRLTVT.